The source of this T cell receptor (beta chain) is a study of blood T cell repertoires in COVID-19. Clones were sequenced by immunoSEQ multiplex PCR, and TCRdb holds only the in-frame ones, with some missing. Among roughly 230,000 clones listed, about 80% were seen once. This clone was picked up a small number of times. Germline loops: CDR1 DFQATT, CDR2 SNEGSKA (reference sequence). This CDR3 comprises 11 residues. V was pared by 5 bases and J by 7 bases, with 10 bases between. This rearrangement joins TRBV20-1 to TRBJ2-3; D may be TRBD1 (5 bases). The sample comprised peripheral blood. This receptor was identified in a man aged 50-60 years with active or convalescent COVID-19. In nucleotides, the CDR3 is TGCAGTGCTTTGGGGCTCCATACGCAGTATTTT. Translated: CSALGLHTQYF.